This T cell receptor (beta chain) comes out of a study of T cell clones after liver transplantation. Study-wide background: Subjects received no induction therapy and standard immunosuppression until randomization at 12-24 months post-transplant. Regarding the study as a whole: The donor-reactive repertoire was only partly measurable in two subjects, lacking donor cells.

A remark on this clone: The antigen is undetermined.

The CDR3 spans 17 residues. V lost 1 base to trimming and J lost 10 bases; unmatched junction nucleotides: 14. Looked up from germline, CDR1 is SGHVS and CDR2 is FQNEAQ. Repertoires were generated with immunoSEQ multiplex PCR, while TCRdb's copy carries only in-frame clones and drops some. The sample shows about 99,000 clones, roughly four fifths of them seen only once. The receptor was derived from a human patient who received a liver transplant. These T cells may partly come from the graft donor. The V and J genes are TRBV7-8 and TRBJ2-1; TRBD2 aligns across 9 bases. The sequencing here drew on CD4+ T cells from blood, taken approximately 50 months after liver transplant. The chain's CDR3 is CASSLGFWTSDPSEQFF. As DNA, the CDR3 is TGTGCCAGCAGCTTAGGTTTCTGGACTAGCGACCCCTCAGAGCAGTTCTTC.